What follows are 20 T cell receptor beta chains derived from one specimen sequenced in a study of T cells in Graves' hyperthyroidism and ophthalmopathy. TCR beta CDR3 regions were amplified from RNA transcripts. With the HTBI primer set, the TCR CDR3 went through a first round of RT-PCR. A single record per CDR3 protein comes from TCRdb applying MiXCR to the multiplex PCR reads. Among around 580,000 distinct CDR3 sequences listed, 46% were seen once. The sequencing sample was made of peripheral blood or thyroid tissue (not recorded which). The receptors shown here come from a woman in her late teens or twenties with Graves' hyperthyroidism.

CDR3 sequence reads: CASSLQGRVNTF. DNA for the CDR3: TGTGCCAGCAGCCTGCAGGGGAGGGTAAACACCTTC. The chain links TRBV7-8 to TRBJ1-2; D possibly corresponds to TRBD1 (6 bases). CDR1 is SGHVS, CDR2 FQNEAQ, per germline. V was clipped by 5 bases and J by 12 bases, with 16 bases between them. The CDR3 is made up of 12 amino acids.

This clonotype has ten or more counts. The chain has TRBV5-6 and TRBJ2-5; 8 nucleotides align to TRBD1. J was trimmed by 2 bases and V by 3 bases; bases with no gene match: 0. The CDR3 spans 13 residues. Looked up from germline, CDR1 is SGHDT and CDR2 is YYEEEE. The CDR3 coding sequence is TGTGCCAGCAGCTACAGGGGGCAAGAGACCCAGTACTTC. It yields the protein CASSYRGQETQYF.

The CDR3 is CSARTGGNSPLHF. The CDR3 DNA follows: TGCAGTGCTAGGACAGGGGGTAATTCACCCCTCCACTTT. This chain uses TRBV20-1 with TRBJ1-6; TRBD1 matches at 9 bases. V lost 3 bases, J lost 6 bases, and 0 bases stayed unmatched. CDR3 length: 13 residues. The germline gives CDR1 DFQATT, CDR2 SNEGSKA (reference sequence).

This clonotype was found many times. The V gene is TRBV24-1, the J gene TRBJ1-5; weak D call: TRBD1 (6 bases). The length of the CDR3 is 16 residues. V was shortened by 2 bases and J by 6 bases, with 16 bases between the two germline ends. The germline gives CDR1 KGHDR, CDR2 SFDVKD. In nucleotides, the CDR3 is TGTGCCACCAGTGATTCCCGCCGAGGGGGACTTCAGCCCCAGCATTTT. Protein product: CATSDSRRGGLQPQHF.

This clonotype was counted a single time. This rearrangement joins TRBV7-9 to TRBJ1-3; D remains ambiguous. The CDR3 spans 16 residues. V was cut by 11 bases and J by 0 bases, with 20 bases left in between. CDR1 is SEHNR and CDR2 is FQNEAQ in the germline V gene (reference sequence). The CDR3 DNA sequence: TGTGCCCAAACGCGGCAGGACCTGAGCTCTGGAAACACCATATATTTT. It yields the protein CAQTRQDLSSGNTIYF.

This clonotype was seen only once. The gene calls are TRBV2 and TRBJ1-2; D is uncertain. CDR1 and CDR2 (germline): SNHLY, FYNNEI. This CDR3 contains 13 residues. V lost 4 bases and J 10 bases, leaving 16 bases between the germline ends. The CDR3 sequence: CASSGGLAGAYTF. The CDR3 region has the DNA TGTGCCAGCAGTGGGGGTCTAGCGGGAGCCTACACCTTC.

There are a few counts of this clonotype. V and J are TRBV7-9 and TRBJ2-7; TRBD2 matches 10 bases. The J call is doubtful: the DNA matches TRBJ2-1 better. The CDR3 extends over 19 amino acids. Germline CDR1 SEHNR, CDR2 FQNEAQ (reference sequence). CDR3 sequence reads: CASSSQGLLAGRTYNEQFF. DNA of the CDR3: TGTGCCAGCAGCTCGCAGGGCCTACTAGCGGGAAGAACCTACAATGAGCAGTTCTTC.

The table lists this clonotype with many counts. The V call is TRBV15, the J call TRBJ1-5; D gene unclear. The V end was cut by 5 bases, the J end by 6 bases, with 8 bases between. This CDR3 region has 12 residues. Germline CDR1 LNHNV, CDR2 YYDKDF (reference sequence). CDR3 DNA: TGTGCCACCAGCCCAAAGGGTCAGCCCCAGCATTTT. It codes for CATSPKGQPQHF.

In this sample, this clonotype turned up a few times. An end of the junction differs from the germline gene, which may be a read error. J is TRBJ2-7 and V is TRBV7-6; D is unclear. Germline assignment: CDR1 SGHVS and CDR2 FNYEAQ. The CDR3 contains 10 residues. For the CDR3, the DNA is TGTGCTAGCAGTACCTACGAGCAGTACTTC. It translates to CASSTYEQYF.

The CDR3: CMSAGGFGNQPQHF. As DNA, the CDR3 is TGCATGAGTGCGGGAGGGTTTGGCAATCAGCCCCAGCATTTT. V and J are TRBV20-1 and TRBJ1-5; no firm D call. The germline V gene encodes CDR1 DFQATT and CDR2 SNEGSKA (reference sequence). The CDR3 contains 14 residues.

The rearrangement joins TRBV12-3 or TRBV12-4 to TRBJ1-5, with 7 bases lining up with TRBD1. There are 15 residues in the CDR3. The junction had 4 bases not matched to a gene; V was cut back by 5 bases and J by 0 bases. The CDR3 DNA sequence: TGTGCCAGCAGTCTCGACAGGGTTAGCAATCAGCCCCAGCATTTT. Encoded protein: CASSLDRVSNQPQHF.

A remark on this clonotype: The germline gene is not matched at one end of the junction; a read error may be the cause. The rearrangement links TRBV7-4 to TRBJ2-7; 13 bases agree with TRBD2. Germline V gives CDR1 SGHVT, CDR2 SQSDAQ. The CDR3 runs 16 residues. The chain's CDR3 is CASSQGRTSGSYERYF. For the CDR3, the DNA is TGTGCCAGCAGCCAAGGTCGGACTAGCGGGAGTTACGAGCGGTACTTC.

The table lists this clonotype with many counts. The chain couples TRBV19 to TRBJ1-2; D is perhaps TRBD1 (6 bases). The V and J ends lost 5 bases and 8 bases respectively, with 18 bases between them. Germline loops: CDR1 LNHDA, CDR2 SQIVND (reference sequence). CDR3 length: 14 residues. Written as DNA, the CDR3 is TGTGCCAGTAGTTCCGGTGGGACACCCCGGGGCTACACCTTC. The encoded protein is CASSSGGTPRGYTF.

V and J are TRBV19 and TRBJ2-6; the D is unclear. CDR1 and CDR2 from the germline V gene are LNHDA and SQIVND (reference sequence). V was pared by 3 bases and J by 6 bases, with 6 bases between. The CDR3 length is 13 residues. CDR3 bases: TGTGCCAGTAGTATTGCTCAGGCCAACGTCCTGACTTTC. This sequence encodes CASSIAQANVLTF. The full variable domain, rest sourced from reference TRBV19 and TRBJ2-6, is DGGITQSPKYLFRKEGQNVTLSCEQNLNHDAMYWYRQDPGQGLRLIYYSQIVNDFQKGDIAEGYSVSREKKESFPLTVTSAQKNPTAFYLCASSIAQANVLTFGAGSRLTVL.

About this clonotype: The germline gene is not matched at one end of the junction; a read error may be the cause. V and J are TRBV6-1 and TRBJ1-6; 7 bases map to TRBD1. The V gene's germline CDR1 is MNHNS and CDR2 SASEGT. The CDR3 totals 15 residues. The CDR3 region is CAGRADRAGNSPLHF. CDR3 DNA: TGTGCCGGCAGGGCCGACAGGGCTGGCAATTCACCCCTCCACTTT.

The chain combines TRBV20-1 with TRBJ1-4; D is possibly TRBD1 (5 bases). The CDR3 length is 14 residues. Germline V gene data show CDR1 as DFQATT and CDR2 as SNEGSKA (reference sequence). In DNA, the CDR3 is TGCAGGGACTTGGGGGGAAAGGGTAATGAAAAACTGTTTTTT. It translates to CRDLGGKGNEKLFF.

The V call is TRBV5-5, the J call TRBJ1-4, with D unresolved. The CDR3 is 15 residues long. Germline CDR1 SGHKS, CDR2 YYEKEE (reference sequence). V was clipped by 0 bases and J by 7 bases, with 13 bases between them. In DNA form, the CDR3 reads TGTGCCAGCAGCTTGGCGGTAGGGAACACTGAAAAACTGTTTTTT. Translating it yields CASSLAVGNTEKLFF.

The sample holds many counts of this clonotype. V gene TRBV7-9 combines with J gene TRBJ1-1, with no clear D. CDR1 SEHNR and CDR2 FQNEAQ come from the germline V gene (reference sequence). V lost 8 bases to trimming and J lost 4 bases, with 20 bases between them. CDR3 length: 15 amino acids. CDR3 loop: CASETSQGLTTEAFF. The CDR3 DNA sequence: TGTGCCAGCGAGACATCACAAGGGTTGACCACTGAAGCTTTCTTT.

This clonotype was observed at least ten times. The chain is built from TRBV27 and TRBJ2-5, with 9 bases identical to TRBD1. CDR3 length: 14 amino acids. Trimming at V came to 6 bases and at J to 5 bases, leaving 7 bases not matched to a gene. Germline lookup yields CDR1 MNHEY and CDR2 SMNVEV (reference sequence). For the CDR3, the DNA is TGTGCCAGCAGGACAGGGGGATCTGGTGAGACCCAGTACTTC. Translation: CASRTGGSGETQYF.

This clonotype was detected ten times or more. The chain links TRBV24-1 to TRBJ1-5; D ambiguous. Germline V gene lookup returns CDR1 KGHDR and CDR2 SFDVKD. The V end was cut by 6 bases, the J end by 2 bases, with 4 bases between. There are 12 residues in the CDR3. CDR3 loop: CATSLGNQPQHF. In DNA, the CDR3 is TGTGCCACCAGTTTGGGCAATCAGCCCCAGCATTTT.